The sequence of this T cell receptor (beta chain) was determined in a study of blood T cell repertoires in COVID-19. Study in general: Samples came from the United States, Italy and Spain, spanning acute and convalescent COVID-19. PBMCs, B-cell-depleted T cells, or T cells provided the cDNA or gDNA that made up the material.

Authors' processing steps: How many nucleated cells were present was estimated from reference gene primer amplification. Only in-frame clones appear in the TCRdb table, and some are missing; sequencing was by immunoSEQ multiplex PCR. V, J and clone size are taken as reported in that table, and D and trimming were inferred from the DNA itself. This sample has over 75,000 clones; 84% occur once, and the top ten carry approximately 20%. The CDR3 is 15 amino acids. Germline CDR1 is SEHNR and CDR2 is FQNEAQ (reference sequence). The J segment lost 1 base and the V segment lost 5 bases, leaving 5 bases of the junction unmatched.

The chain links TRBV7-9 to TRBJ1-1; TRBD1 matches at 9 bases. The sample comprised peripheral blood. The source is a woman aged 50 to 60 with acute or convalescent COVID-19. The CDR3 DNA sequence: TGTGCCAGCAGCCCCAGGACAGGGGCGAACACTGAAGCTTTCTTT. Translating it yields CASSPRTGANTEAFF.